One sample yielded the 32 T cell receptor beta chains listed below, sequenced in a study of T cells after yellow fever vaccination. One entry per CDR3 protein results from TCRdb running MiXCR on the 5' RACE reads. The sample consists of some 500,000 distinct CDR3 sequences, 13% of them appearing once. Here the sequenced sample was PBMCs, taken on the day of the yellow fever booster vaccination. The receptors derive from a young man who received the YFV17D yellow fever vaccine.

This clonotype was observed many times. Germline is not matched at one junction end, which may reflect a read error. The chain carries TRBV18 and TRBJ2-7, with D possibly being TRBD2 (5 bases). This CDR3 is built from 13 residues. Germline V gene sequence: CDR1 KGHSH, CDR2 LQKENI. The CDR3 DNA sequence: TGCGCCAGCAGTCCCGGGGTTAGCTACGAGCAGTACTTC. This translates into CASSPGVSYEQYF.

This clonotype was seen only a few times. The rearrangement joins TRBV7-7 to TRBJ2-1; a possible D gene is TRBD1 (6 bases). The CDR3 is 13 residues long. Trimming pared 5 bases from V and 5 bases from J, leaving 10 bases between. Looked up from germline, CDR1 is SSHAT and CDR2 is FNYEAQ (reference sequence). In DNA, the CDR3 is TGTGCCAGCAGCACCGGACAGAACAATGAGCAGTTCTTC. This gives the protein CASSTGQNNEQFF. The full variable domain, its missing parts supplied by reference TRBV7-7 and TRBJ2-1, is GAGVSQSPRYKVTKRGQDVTLRCDPISSHATLYWYQQALGQGPEFLTYFNYEAQPDKSGLPSDRFSAERPEGSISTLTIQRTEQRDSAMYRCASSTGQNNEQFFGPGTRLTVL.

This CDR3 reads CASSRLSTDTQYF. CDR3 DNA: TGTGCCAGCTCTAGGTTAAGCACAGATACGCAGTATTTT. The chain joins TRBV6-2 or TRBV6-3 to TRBJ2-3; no firm D call. Germline CDR1 and CDR2: MNHEY and SVGEGT. Trimming stripped 8 bases from V and 0 bases from J, with 9 bases between. This CDR3 contains 13 residues.

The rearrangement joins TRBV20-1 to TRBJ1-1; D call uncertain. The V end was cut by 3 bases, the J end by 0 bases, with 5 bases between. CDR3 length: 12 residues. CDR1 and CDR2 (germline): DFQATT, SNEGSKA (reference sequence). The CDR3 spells CSASSMNTEAFF. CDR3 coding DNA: TGCAGTGCTAGTTCTATGAACACTGAAGCTTTCTTT.

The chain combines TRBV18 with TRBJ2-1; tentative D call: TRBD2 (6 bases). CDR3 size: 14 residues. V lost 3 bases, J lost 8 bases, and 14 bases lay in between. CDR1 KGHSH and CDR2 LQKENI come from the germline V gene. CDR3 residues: CASSPRRETDEQFF. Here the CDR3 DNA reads TGTGCCAGCTCACCTAGACGGGAGACGGATGAGCAGTTCTTC. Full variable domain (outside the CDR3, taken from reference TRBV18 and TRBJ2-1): NAGVMQNPRHLVRRRGQEARLRCSPMKGHSHVYWYRQLPEEGLKFMVYLQKENIIDESGMPKERFSAEFPKEGPSILRIQQVVRGDSAAYFCASSPRRETDEQFFGPGTRLTVL.

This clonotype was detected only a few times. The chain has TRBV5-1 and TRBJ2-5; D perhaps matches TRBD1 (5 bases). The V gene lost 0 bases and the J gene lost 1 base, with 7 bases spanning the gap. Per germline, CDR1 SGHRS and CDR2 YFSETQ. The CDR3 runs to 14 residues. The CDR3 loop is CASSLDTGQETQYF. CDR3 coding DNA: TGCGCCAGCAGCTTGGATACAGGCCAAGAGACCCAGTACTTC.

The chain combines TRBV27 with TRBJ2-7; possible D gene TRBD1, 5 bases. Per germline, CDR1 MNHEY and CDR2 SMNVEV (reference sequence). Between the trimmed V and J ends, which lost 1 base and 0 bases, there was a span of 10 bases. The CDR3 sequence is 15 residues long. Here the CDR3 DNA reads TGTGCCAGCAGTTTATATCAGGGAAGCTCCTACGAGCAGTACTTC. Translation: CASSLYQGSSYEQYF.

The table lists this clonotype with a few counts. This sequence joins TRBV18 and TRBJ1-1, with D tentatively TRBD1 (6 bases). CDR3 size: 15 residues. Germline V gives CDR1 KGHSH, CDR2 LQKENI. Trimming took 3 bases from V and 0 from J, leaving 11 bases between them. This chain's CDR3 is CASSPGGAMNTEAFF. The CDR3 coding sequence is TGTGCCAGCTCACCCGGGGGGGCCATGAACACTGAAGCTTTCTTT.

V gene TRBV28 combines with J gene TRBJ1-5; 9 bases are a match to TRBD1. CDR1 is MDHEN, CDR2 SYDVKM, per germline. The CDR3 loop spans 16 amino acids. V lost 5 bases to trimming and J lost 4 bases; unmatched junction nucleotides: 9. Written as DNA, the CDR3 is TGTGCCAGCAGTAGCTTAGAACAGGGGGCGAATCAGCCCCAGCATTTT. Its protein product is CASSSLEQGANQPQHF.

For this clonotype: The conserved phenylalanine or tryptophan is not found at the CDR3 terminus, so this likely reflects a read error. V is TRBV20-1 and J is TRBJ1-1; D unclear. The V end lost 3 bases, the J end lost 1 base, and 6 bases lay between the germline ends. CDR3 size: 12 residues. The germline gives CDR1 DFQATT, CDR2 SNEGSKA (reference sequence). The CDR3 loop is CSARVQNTEAFL. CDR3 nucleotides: TGCAGTGCTAGGGTCCAGAACACTGAAGCTTTCCTT.

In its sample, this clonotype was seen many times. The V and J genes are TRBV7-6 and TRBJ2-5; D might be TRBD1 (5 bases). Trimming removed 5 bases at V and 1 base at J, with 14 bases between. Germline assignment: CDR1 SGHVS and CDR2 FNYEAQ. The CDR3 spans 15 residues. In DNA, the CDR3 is TGTGCCAGCAGCCCCCCTCCCGACAGCCAAGAGACCCAGTACTTC. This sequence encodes CASSPPPDSQETQYF.

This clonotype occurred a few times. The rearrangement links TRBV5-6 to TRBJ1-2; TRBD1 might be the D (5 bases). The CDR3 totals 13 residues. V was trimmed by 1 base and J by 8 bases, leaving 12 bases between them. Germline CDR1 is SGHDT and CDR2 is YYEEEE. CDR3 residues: CASSLITGKGYTF. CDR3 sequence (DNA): TGTGCCAGCAGCTTGATCACAGGAAAAGGCTACACCTTC.

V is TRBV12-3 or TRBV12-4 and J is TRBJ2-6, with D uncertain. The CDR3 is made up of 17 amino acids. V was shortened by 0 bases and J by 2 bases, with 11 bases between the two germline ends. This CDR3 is CASSLANTGPGANVLTF. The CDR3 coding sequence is TGTGCCAGCAGTTTAGCGAATACGGGCCCTGGGGCCAACGTCCTGACTTTC.

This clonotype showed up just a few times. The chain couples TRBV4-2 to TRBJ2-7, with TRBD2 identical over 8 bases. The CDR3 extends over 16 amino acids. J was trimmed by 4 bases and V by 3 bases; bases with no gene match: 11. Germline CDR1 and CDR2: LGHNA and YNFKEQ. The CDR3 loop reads CASSQRAGGNLYEQYF. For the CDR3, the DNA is TGTGCCAGCAGCCAGAGGGCGGGAGGCAACCTTTACGAGCAGTACTTC.

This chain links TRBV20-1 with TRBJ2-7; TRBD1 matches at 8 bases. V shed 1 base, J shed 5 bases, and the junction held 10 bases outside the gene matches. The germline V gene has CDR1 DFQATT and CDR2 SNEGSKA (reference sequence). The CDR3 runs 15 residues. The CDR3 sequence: CSARAPGQAFDEQYF. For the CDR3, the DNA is TGCAGTGCTAGAGCTCCGGGACAGGCCTTTGACGAGCAGTACTTC.

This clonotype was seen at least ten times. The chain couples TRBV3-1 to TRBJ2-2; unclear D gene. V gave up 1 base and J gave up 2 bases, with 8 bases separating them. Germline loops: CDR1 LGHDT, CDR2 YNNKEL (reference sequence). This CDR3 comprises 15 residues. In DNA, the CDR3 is TGTGCCAGCAGCCAAGCCGGCTACAACACCGGGGAGCTGTTTTTT. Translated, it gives CASSQAGYNTGELFF.

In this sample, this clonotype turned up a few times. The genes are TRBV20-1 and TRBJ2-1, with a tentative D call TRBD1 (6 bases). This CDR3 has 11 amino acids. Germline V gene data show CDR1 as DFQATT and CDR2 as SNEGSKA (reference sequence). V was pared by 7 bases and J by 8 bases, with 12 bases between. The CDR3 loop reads CSEIQGYEQFF. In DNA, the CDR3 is TGCAGTGAGATACAGGGCTATGAGCAGTTCTTC.

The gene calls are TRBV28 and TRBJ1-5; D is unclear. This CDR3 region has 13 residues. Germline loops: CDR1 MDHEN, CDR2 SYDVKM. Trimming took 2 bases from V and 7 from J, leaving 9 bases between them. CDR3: CASSLAREQPQHF. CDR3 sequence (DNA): TGTGCCAGCAGTTTAGCGCGGGAACAGCCCCAGCATTTT.

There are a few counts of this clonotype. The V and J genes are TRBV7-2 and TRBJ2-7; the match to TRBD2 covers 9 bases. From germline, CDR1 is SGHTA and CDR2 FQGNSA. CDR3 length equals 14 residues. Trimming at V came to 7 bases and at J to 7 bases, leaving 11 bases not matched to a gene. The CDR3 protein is CASTILAGPGEQYF. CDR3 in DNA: TGTGCCAGCACCATCCTAGCGGGGCCGGGGGAGCAGTACTTC.

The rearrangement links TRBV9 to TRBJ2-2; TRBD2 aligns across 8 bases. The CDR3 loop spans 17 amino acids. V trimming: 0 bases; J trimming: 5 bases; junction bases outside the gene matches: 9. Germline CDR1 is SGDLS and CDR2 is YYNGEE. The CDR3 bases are TGTGCCAGCAGCGTAGTGGAAGCGGGAGTTGGGACCGGGGAGCTGTTTTTT. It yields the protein CASSVVEAGVGTGELFF.

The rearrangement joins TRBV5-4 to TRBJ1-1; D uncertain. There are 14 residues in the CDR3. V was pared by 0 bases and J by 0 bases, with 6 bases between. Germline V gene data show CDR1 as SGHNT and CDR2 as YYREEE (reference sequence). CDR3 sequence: CASSLAAMNTEAFF. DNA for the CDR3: TGTGCCAGCAGCTTGGCGGCCATGAACACTGAAGCTTTCTTT.

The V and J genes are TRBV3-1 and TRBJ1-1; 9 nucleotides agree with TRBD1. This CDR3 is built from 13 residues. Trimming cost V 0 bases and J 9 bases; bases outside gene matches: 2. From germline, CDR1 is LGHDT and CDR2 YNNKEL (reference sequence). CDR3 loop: CASSQEQGAQAFF. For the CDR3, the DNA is TGTGCCAGCAGCCAAGAACAGGGGGCGCAAGCTTTCTTT. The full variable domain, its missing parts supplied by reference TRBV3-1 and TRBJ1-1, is DTAVSQTPKYLVTQMGNDKSIKCEQNLGHDTMYWYKQDSKKFLKIMFSYNNKELIINETVPNRFSPKSPDKAHLNLHINSLELGDSAVYFCASSQEQGAQAFFGQGTRLTVV.

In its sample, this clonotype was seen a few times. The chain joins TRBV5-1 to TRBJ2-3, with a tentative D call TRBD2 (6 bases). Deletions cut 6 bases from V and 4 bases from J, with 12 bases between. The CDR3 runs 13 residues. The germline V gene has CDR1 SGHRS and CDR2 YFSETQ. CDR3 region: CASKEPGADTQYF. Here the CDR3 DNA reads TGCGCCAGCAAGGAGCCGGGAGCAGATACGCAGTATTTT.

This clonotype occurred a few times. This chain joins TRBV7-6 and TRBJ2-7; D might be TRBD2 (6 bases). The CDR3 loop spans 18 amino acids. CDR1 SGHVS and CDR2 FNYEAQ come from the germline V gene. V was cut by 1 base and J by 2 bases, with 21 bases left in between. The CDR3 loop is CASSLGQGTGTRAYEQYF. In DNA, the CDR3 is TGTGCCAGCAGCTTAGGGCAGGGAACCGGGACTCGGGCCTACGAGCAGTACTTC. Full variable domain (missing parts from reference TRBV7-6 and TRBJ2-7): GAGVSQSPRYKVTKRGQDVALRCDPISGHVSLYWYRQALGQGPEFLTYFNYEAQQDKSGLPNDRFSAERPEGSISTLTIQRTEQRDSAMYRCASSLGQGTGTRAYEQYFGPGTRLTVT.

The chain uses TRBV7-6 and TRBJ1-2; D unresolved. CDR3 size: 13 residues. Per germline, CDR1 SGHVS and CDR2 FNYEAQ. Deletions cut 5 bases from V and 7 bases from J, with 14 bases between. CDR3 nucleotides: TGTGCCAGCAGCCGATGGGAGGGTGGTGGCTACACCTTC. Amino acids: CASSRWEGGGYTF.

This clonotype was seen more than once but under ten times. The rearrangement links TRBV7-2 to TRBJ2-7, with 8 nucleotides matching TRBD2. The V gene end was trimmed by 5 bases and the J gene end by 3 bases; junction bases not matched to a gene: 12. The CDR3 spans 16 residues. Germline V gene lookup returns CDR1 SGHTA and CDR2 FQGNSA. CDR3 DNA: TGTGCCAGCAGCCACGGTTTCGGGACTAGGGGCTACGAGCAGTACTTC. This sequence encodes CASSHGFGTRGYEQYF.

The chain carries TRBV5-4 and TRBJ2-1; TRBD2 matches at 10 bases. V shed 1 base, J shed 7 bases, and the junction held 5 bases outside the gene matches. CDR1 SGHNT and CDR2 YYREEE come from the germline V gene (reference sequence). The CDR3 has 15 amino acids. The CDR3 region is CASSLTSGIGNEQFF. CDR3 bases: TGTGCCAGCAGCTTGACTAGCGGGATAGGTAATGAGCAGTTCTTC.

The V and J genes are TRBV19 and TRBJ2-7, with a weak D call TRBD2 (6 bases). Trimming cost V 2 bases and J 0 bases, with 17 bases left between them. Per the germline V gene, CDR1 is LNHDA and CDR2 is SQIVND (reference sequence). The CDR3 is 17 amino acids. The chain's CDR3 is CASSISRGGQGSYEQYF. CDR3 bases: TGTGCCAGTAGTATATCGAGGGGAGGACAAGGCTCCTACGAGCAGTACTTC.

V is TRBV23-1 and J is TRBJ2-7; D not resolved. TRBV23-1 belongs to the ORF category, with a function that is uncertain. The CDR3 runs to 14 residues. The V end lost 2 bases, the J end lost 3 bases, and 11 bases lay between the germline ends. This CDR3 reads CASSQRVPFYEQYF. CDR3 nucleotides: TGCGCCAGCAGTCAAAGGGTCCCGTTCTACGAGCAGTACTTC.

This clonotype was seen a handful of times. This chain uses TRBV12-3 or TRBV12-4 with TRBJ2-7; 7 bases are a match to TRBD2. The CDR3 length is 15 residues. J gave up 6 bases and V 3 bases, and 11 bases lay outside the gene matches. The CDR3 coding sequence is TGTGCCAGCAGTTTGGCGGGAGTGGGGGTCGGCGAGCAGTACTTC. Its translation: CASSLAGVGVGEQYF.

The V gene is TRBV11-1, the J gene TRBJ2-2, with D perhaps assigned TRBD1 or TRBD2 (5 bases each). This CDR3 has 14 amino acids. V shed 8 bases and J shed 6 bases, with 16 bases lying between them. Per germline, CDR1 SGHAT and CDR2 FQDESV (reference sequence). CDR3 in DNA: TGTGCCAGCCGGGGCCCGAGACACTCCGGGGAGCTGTTTTTT. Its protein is CASRGPRHSGELFF.

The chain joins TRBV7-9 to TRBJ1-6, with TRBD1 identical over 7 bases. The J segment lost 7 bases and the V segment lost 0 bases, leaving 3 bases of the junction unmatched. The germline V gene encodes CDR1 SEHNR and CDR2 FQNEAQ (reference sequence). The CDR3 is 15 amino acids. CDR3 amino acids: CASSLATGWNSPLHF. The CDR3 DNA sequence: TGTGCCAGCAGCTTAGCGACAGGGTGGAATTCACCCCTCCACTTT.